The rows below give T cell receptor beta chains drawn from one sample of a study of blood T cell repertoires in COVID-19. Profiled with immunoSEQ multiplex PCR; TCRdb holds only in-frame clones, not every one. Here the sample spans 100,000 to 150,000 clones, around 85% being singletons. The sequenced material came from peripheral blood. The receptor set was obtained from a woman aged 80 or over with COVID-19, enrolled during active disease. Each CDR3 is given with its conserved first and last residue. D genes are given only for firm matches. Rows give clone size only sometimes, using once, few, many, or a class for an expanded clone.

TGTGCCAGCAGTCCCGGGACATCAGATACGCAGTATTTT	CASSPGTSDTQYF	.	few	TRBV6-5	TRBJ2-3
TGTGCCAGCACTCTAGACAGGGTAAACACTGAAGCTTTCTTT	CASTLDRVNTEAFF	TRBD1	.	TRBV2	TRBJ1-1
TGTGCCAGCAGCCCCCTCTCGGGACAGGGACAAGAGACCCAGTACTTC	CASSPLSGQGQETQYF	TRBD1	.	TRBV14	TRBJ2-5
TGTGCCAGCAGTTCCGGACCCGCAGGGGCGTTGAGCTCTGGAAACACCATATATTTT	CASSSGPAGALSSGNTIYF	.	.	TRBV28	TRBJ1-3
TGTGCCAGCAGTTTATGGGGGGGGGTGGATCAGCCCCAGCATTTT	CASSLWGGVDQPQHF	.	once	TRBV28	TRBJ1-5
TGTGCCACCAGCAGAGAAAGTGGGAGGGCCGGCAATGAGCAGTTCTTC	CATSRESGRAGNEQFF	TRBD2	.	TRBV15	TRBJ2-1
TGTGCCTCCGGGACTAGCGGGAGAATCGGCGGTGAGCAGTTCTTC	CASGTSGRIGGEQFF	TRBD2	medium-sized	TRBV25-1	TRBJ2-1
TGTGCCAGCAGCTTAGCTTTGCCGGGGTATGGCTACACCTTC	CASSLALPGYGYTF	.	.	TRBV7-2	TRBJ1-2
TGTGCCAGCAGCGTAGGGGAGCGGGTCGGTTACGAGCAGTACTTC	CASSVGERVGYEQYF	.	.	TRBV9	TRBJ2-7
TGTGCCAGCAGCCCAAACGGGGTATCTGAAGCTTTCTTT	CASSPNGVSEAFF	.	once	TRBV7-2	TRBJ1-1
TGTGCCAGCAGCCAAGACGGGGGACTAGCGGGAACCTACACAGATACGCAGTATTTT	CASSQDGGLAGTYTDTQYF	TRBD2	.	TRBV3-1/TRBV3-2	TRBJ2-3
TGTGCCAGTAGCCAGGGTAGTGACACCGGGGAGCTGTTTTTT	CASSQGSDTGELFF	.	.	TRBV19	TRBJ2-2
TGTGCCAGCAGTGTGACTAGAACGAACACCGGGGAGCTGTTTTTT	CASSVTRTNTGELFF	.	.	TRBV2	TRBJ2-2
TGTGCCAGCAGCTCAATAGCGGGAGCCTTCAACGAGCAGTACTTC	CASSSIAGAFNEQYF	TRBD2	once	TRBV7-2	TRBJ2-7
TGTGCCAGCAGTTCTCCGGGACAGGGAGGATCCGGGGAGCTGTTTTTT	CASSSPGQGGSGELFF	TRBD1	.	TRBV28	TRBJ2-2
TGCGCCAGCAGCTTAGCCGGGACAGGGAATGAGCAGTTCTTC	CASSLAGTGNEQFF	TRBD1	.	TRBV5-1	TRBJ2-1
TGCAGTGCTAGAAAATATGTAGAGCAGTTCTTC	CSARKYVEQFF	.	.	TRBV20-1	TRBJ2-1
TGTGCCAGTAGTCCCCCTCCAGCGGGGACCTACAATGAGCAGTTCTTC	CASSPPPAGTYNEQFF	TRBD2	.	TRBV19	TRBJ2-1
TGTGCCAGCAGCGTAGAGCCAGGCTCTGGAAACACCATATATTTT	CASSVEPGSGNTIYF	.	.	TRBV9	TRBJ1-3
TGTGCCAGCAGCTCGGACAGAACGCCTAACTATGGCTACACCTTC	CASSSDRTPNYGYTF	.	.	TRBV7-9	TRBJ1-2
TGCGCCAGCAGCTTGGAAAGCGGGGGTTACGAGCAGTACTTC	CASSLESGGYEQYF	TRBD2	.	TRBV5-1	TRBJ2-7
TGTGCCAGCAGCCAGGGGGCAGGGAAGGAGACCCAGTACTTC	CASSQGAGKETQYF	TRBD1	.	TRBV5-4	TRBJ2-5
TGTGCCAGTAGTAGGCTTATGAACACTGAAGCTTTCTTT	CASSRLMNTEAFF	.	.	TRBV19	TRBJ1-1
TGTGCCAGCAGCTTGTGGCTAGCGGGCGAAGAGACCCAGTACTTC	CASSLWLAGEETQYF	TRBD2	.	TRBV5-4	TRBJ2-5
TGTGCCAGCGGGGGCGATCAGCCCCAGCATTTT	CASGGDQPQHF	.	.	TRBV7-9	TRBJ1-5
TGTGCCAGCCGGGGAGCGGCGGGAGCGTCCTACGAGCAGTACTTC	CASRGAAGASYEQYF	TRBD2	.	TRBV6-5	TRBJ2-7
TGTGCCAGCAGCCACGGGACAGGGGGCGGTGGGAACACTGAAGCTTTCTTT	CASSHGTGGGGNTEAFF	TRBD1	.	TRBV4-2	TRBJ1-1
TGTGCCAGCAGCCGGTTGACTCCGAGGGGGACTGAAGCTTTCTTT	CASSRLTPRGTEAFF	.	few	TRBV14	TRBJ1-1
TGTGCCACAACCGGGACTAGTTTTTACGAGCAGTACTTC	CATTGTSFYEQYF	TRBD2	.	TRBV10-3	TRBJ2-7
TGTGCCAGTAGTGCCGGACTAGCGGGCTACACAGATACGCAGTATTTT	CASSAGLAGYTDTQYF	TRBD2	.	TRBV19	TRBJ2-3
TGTGCCTCCGGAGCTAGAGAGGATACGCAGTATTTT	CASGAREDTQYF	.	.	TRBV10-3	TRBJ2-3
TGTGCCAGCAGCCCCTTGGGGGGATCTAGCACAGATACGCAGTATTTT	CASSPLGGSSTDTQYF	.	.	TRBV7-6	TRBJ2-3
TGCGCCAGCAGCTCCGACAGGGGTAAAAGCTCCTACGAGCAGTACTTC	CASSSDRGKSSYEQYF	TRBD1	.	TRBV5-1	TRBJ2-7
TGCAGCTACAGTGACGGGACAAGGTTCGCCGAGCAGTACTTC	CSYSDGTRFAEQYF	.	.	TRBV29-1	TRBJ2-7
TGTGCCACCAGCAGAGATATGTCGGCTAGCGTGTACGAGCAGTACTTC	CATSRDMSASVYEQYF	.	.	TRBV15	TRBJ2-7
TGTGCCAGCAGCCCAAAAGCAGGAGAGCAGTACTTC	CASSPKAGEQYF	.	.	TRBV3-1/TRBV3-2	TRBJ2-7
TGTGCCAGCAGTTTATCGACAAGAGGGGGCGTGGGCTACACCTTC	CASSLSTRGGVGYTF	TRBD1	once	TRBV28	TRBJ1-2
TGTGCCAGCTCACCAACAGGGAAAAACATTCAGTACTTC	CASSPTGKNIQYF	.	.	TRBV18	TRBJ2-4
TGTGCCAGCAGCCAAGAGACACAGGGCATGGGGAACACCATATATTTT	CASSQETQGMGNTIYF	.	.	TRBV4-2	TRBJ1-3
TGTGCCAGCAGCCAAGCGGGGGGTGAGCAGTTCTTC	CASSQAGGEQFF	TRBD2	.	TRBV3-1/TRBV3-2	TRBJ2-1